The present TCR beta chain was sequenced within a study of blood T cell repertoires in COVID-19. Study-level information: The cDNA or gDNA used as material had been derived from T cells, B-cell-depleted T cells, or PBMCs.

With 5 bases removed from V and 4 bases from J, the gap between germline ends came to 11 bases. This CDR3 comprises 13 residues. Germline loops: CDR1 SGHTA, CDR2 FQGNSA. Some clones are missing from TCRdb's copy, which holds only in-frame ones; the method was immunoSEQ multiplex PCR. The repertoire includes about 98,000 clones, around 87% of them detected once, and under 3% sits in the top ten. This clone turned up a few times. The V call is TRBV7-2, the J call TRBJ1-1; D is possibly TRBD1 (5 bases). This sequence was found in a man aged 50-60 years with active or convalescent COVID-19. Material for sequencing was peripheral blood. The CDR3, as DNA: TGTGCCAGCAGCCAGGGTCGCGGCACTGAAGCTTTCTTT. This gives the protein CASSQGRGTEAFF.